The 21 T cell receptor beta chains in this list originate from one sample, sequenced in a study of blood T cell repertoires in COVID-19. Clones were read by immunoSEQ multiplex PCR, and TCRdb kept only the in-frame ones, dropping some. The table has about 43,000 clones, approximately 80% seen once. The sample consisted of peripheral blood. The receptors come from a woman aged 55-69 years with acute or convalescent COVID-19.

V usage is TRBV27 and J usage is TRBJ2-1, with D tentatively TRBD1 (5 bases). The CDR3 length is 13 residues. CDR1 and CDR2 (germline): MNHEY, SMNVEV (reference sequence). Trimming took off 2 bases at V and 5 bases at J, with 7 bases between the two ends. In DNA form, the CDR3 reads TGTGCCAGCAGTTTAGGACACAACAATGAGCAGTTCTTC. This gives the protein CASSLGHNNEQFF.

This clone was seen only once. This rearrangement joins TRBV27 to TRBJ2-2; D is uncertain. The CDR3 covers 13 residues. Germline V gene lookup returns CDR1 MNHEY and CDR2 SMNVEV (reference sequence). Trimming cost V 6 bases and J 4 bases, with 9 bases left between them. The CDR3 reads CASRSPFTGELFF. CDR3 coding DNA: TGTGCCAGCAGATCCCCATTCACCGGGGAGCTGTTTTTT.

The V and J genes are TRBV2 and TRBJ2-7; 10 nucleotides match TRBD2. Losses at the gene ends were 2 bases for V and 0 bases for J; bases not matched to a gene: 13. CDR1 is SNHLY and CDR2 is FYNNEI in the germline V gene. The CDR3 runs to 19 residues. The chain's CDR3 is CASSEIGEPGLAFSYEQYF. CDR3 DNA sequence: TGTGCCAGCAGTGAAATCGGGGAACCGGGACTAGCGTTCTCCTACGAGCAGTACTTC.

CDR3 sequence: CASSIRPPGGQPQHF. The CDR3 DNA reads as TGTGCCAGTAGTATAAGGCCTCCAGGGGGTCAGCCCCAGCATTTT. The chain couples TRBV19 to TRBJ1-5; TRBD1 matches 7 bases. The V gene end was trimmed by 2 bases and the J gene end by 6 bases; junction bases not matched to a gene: 7. The CDR3 loop spans 15 amino acids. The germline V gene encodes CDR1 LNHDA and CDR2 SQIVND (reference sequence). The whole variable domain, remainder taken from reference TRBV19 and TRBJ1-5, is DGGITQSPKYLFRKEGQNVTLSCEQNLNHDAMYWYRQDPGQGLRLIYYSQIVNDFQKGDIAEGYSVSREKKESFPLTVTSAQKNPTAFYLCASSIRPPGGQPQHFGDGTRLSIL.

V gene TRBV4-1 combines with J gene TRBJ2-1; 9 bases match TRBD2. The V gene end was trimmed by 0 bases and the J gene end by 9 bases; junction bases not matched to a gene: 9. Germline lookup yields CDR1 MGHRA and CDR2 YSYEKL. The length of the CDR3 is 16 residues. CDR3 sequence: CASSQDGRGGFSEQFF. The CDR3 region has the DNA TGCGCCAGCAGCCAAGATGGGCGGGGGGGCTTTTCTGAGCAGTTCTTC.

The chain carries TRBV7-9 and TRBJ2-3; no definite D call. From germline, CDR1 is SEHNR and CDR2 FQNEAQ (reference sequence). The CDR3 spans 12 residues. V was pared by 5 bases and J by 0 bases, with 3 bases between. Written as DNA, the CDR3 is TGTGCCAGCAGCCAAAGCACAGATACGCAGTATTTT. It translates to CASSQSTDTQYF.

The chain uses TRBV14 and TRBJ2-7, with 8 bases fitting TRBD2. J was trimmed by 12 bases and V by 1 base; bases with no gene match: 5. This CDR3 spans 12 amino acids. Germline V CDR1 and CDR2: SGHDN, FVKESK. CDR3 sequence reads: CASSQGRGGRYF. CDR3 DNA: TGTGCCAGCAGCCAAGGCCGGGGGGGCCGGTACTTC. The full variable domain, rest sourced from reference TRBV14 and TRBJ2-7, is EAGVTQFPSHSVIEKGQTVTLRCDPISGHDNLYWYRRVMGKEIKFLLHFVKESKQDESGMPNNRFLAERTGGTYSTLKVQPAELEDSGVYFCASSQGRGGRYFGPGTRLTVT.

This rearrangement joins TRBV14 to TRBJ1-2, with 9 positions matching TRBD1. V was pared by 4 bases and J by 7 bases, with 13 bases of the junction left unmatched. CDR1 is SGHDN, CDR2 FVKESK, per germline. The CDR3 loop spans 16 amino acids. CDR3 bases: TGTGCCAGCAGCCCCCCCCCGCGGACAGGGGTCCGTGGCTACACCTTC. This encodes CASSPPPRTGVRGYTF.

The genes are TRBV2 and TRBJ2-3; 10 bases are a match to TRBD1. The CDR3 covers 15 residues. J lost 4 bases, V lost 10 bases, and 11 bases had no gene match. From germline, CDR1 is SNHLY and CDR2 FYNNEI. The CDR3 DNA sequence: TGTGCCACAAGGGTCCGACAGGGGGCTGCAGATACGCAGTATTTT. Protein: CATRVRQGAADTQYF.

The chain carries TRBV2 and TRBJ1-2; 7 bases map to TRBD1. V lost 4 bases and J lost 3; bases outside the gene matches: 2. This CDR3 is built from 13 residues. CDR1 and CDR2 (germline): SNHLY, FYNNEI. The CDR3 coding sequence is TGTGCCAGCAGTGCCGACAGGGACTATGGCTACACCTTC. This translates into CASSADRDYGYTF.

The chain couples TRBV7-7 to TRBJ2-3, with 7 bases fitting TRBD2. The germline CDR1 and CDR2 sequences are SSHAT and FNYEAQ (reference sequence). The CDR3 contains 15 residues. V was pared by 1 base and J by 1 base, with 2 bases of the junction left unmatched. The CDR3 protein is CASSLGEGRTDTQYF. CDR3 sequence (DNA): TGTGCCAGCAGCTTAGGGGAGGGTCGCACAGATACGCAGTATTTT.

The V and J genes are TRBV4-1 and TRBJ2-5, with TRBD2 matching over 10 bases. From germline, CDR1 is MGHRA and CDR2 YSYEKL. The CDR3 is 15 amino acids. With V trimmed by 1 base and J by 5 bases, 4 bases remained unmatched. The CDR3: CASSQVGLAIETQYF. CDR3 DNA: TGCGCCAGCAGCCAAGTGGGACTAGCGATCGAGACCCAGTACTTC.

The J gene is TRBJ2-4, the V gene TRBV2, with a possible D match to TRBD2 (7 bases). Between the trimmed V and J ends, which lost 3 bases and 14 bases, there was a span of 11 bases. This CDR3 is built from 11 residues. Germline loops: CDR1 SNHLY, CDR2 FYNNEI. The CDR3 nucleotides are TGTGCCAGCAGTGAGCGGGGGCTGAAGTACTTC. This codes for CASSERGLKYF. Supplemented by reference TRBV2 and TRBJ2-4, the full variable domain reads EPEVTQTPSHQVTQMGQEVILRCVPISNHLYFYWYRQILGQKVEFLVSFYNNEISEKSEIFDDQFSVERPDGSNFTLKIRSTKLEDSAMYFCASSERGLKYFGAGTRLSVL.

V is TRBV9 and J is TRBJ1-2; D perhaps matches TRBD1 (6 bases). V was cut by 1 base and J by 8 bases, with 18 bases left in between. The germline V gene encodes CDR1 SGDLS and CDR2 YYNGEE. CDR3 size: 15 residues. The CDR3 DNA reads TGTGCCAGCAGCGTATCGGGGCAGGGGCTTGGAGGCTACACCTTC. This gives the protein CASSVSGQGLGGYTF. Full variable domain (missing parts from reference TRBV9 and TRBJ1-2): DSGVTQTPKHLITATGQRVTLRCSPRSGDLSVYWYQQSLDQGLQFLIQYYNGEERAKGNILERFSAQQFPDLHSELNLSSLELGDSALYFCASSVSGQGLGGYTFGSGTRLTVV.

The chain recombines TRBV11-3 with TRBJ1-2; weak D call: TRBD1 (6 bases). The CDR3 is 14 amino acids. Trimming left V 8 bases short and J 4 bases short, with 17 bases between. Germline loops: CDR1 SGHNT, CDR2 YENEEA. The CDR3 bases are TGTGCCAGCCAACCAACGGACAGCTTCTATGGCTACACCTTC. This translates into CASQPTDSFYGYTF.

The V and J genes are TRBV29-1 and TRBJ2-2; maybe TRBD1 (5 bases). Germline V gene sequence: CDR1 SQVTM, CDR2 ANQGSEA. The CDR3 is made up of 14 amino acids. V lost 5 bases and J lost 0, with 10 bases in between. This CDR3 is CSVPEGANTGELFF. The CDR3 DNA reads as TGCAGCGTTCCCGAAGGGGCGAACACCGGGGAGCTGTTTTTT.

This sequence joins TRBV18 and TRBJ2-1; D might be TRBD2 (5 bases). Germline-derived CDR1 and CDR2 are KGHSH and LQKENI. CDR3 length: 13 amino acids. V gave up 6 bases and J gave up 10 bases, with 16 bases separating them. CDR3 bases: TGTGCCAGCTCTCTTGGCCCGGGCGGGGAGCAGTTCTTC. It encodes CASSLGPGGEQFF.

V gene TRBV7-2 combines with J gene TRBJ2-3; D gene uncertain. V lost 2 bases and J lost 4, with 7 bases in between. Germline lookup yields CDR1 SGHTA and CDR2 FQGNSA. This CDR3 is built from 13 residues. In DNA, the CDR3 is TGTGCCAGCAGCTTATTATCAGCAGATACGCAGTATTTT. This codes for CASSLLSADTQYF.

CDR3 region: CASSDTRQAPNEKLFF. The DNA for the CDR3 is TGTGCCAGCAGCGATACTCGACAGGCACCGAATGAAAAACTGTTTTTT. The chain has TRBV5-5 and TRBJ1-4; TRBD1 is a possible D gene (6 bases). Trimming left V 4 bases short and J 5 bases short, with 18 bases between. Germline loops: CDR1 SGHKS, CDR2 YYEKEE (reference sequence). This CDR3 has 16 residues.

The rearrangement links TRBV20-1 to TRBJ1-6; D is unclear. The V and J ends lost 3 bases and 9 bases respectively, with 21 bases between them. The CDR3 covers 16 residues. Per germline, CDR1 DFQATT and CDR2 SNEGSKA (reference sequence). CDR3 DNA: TGCAGTGCTAGTTCAGGTCCCCAACCGAGTGGTTCACCCCTCCACTTT. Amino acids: CSASSGPQPSGSPLHF.

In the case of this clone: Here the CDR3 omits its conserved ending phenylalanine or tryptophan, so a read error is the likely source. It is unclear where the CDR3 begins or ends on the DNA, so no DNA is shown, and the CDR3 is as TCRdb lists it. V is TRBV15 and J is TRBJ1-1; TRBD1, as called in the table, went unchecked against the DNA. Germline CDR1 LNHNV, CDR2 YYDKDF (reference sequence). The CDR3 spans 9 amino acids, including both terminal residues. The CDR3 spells CATSRDKCR.